A single sample is the source of the 26 T cell receptor beta chains below, sequenced in a study of T cells in localized non-small cell lung cancer. The protocol was immunoSEQ multiplex PCR, while the TCRdb copy is restricted to in-frame clones and leaves out a portion. Among 35,000 or so clones listed, around 88% were seen once. The source was peripheral blood, collected before any cancer treatment. The receptors were sampled from a woman aged 40-69 years with stage I lung adenocarcinoma.

This rearrangement joins TRBV11-2 to TRBJ2-1; no definite D call. Trimming took off 5 bases at V and 4 bases at J, with 12 bases between the two ends. The CDR3 is 14 amino acids. Germline loops: CDR1 SGHAT, CDR2 FQNNGV. The CDR3 DNA sequence: TGTGCCAGCAGCACTCCTCTAGTGTACAATGAGCAGTTCTTC. Amino acid sequence: CASSTPLVYNEQFF.

The rearrangement joins TRBV4-1 to TRBJ2-7; D tentatively fits TRBD1 or TRBD2 (5 bases each). Trimming stripped 0 bases from V and 4 bases from J, with 28 bases between. This CDR3 spans 20 amino acids. The germline gives CDR1 MGHRA, CDR2 YSYEKL. The CDR3 coding sequence is TGCGCCAGCAGCCAAGATCGAAAGTGGGACCCAGGGTTTGTAGAGTACGAGCAGTACTTC. This gives the protein CASSQDRKWDPGFVEYEQYF.

The V and J genes are TRBV5-4 and TRBJ2-3; D is unresolved. Germline loops: CDR1 SGHNT, CDR2 YYREEE (reference sequence). The CDR3 runs to 14 residues. Trimming stripped 2 bases from V and 3 bases from J, with 10 bases between. CDR3 in amino acids: CASSLRQSTDTQYF. In DNA, the CDR3 is TGTGCCAGCAGCTTAAGACAATCGACAGATACGCAGTATTTT.

The rearrangement uses TRBV28 and TRBJ1-2; 8 bases map to TRBD1. The CDR3 spans 16 residues. V dropped 4 bases and J dropped 0; count of bases not matched to a gene: 7. Germline V gene sequence: CDR1 MDHEN, CDR2 SYDVKM. As DNA, the CDR3 is TGTGCCAGCAGTTCGACAGGGGCGAATACTAACTATGGCTACACCTTC. This translates into CASSSTGANTNYGYTF.

The rearrangement uses TRBV18 and TRBJ2-2; D perhaps matches TRBD1 (5 bases). Germline-derived CDR1 and CDR2 are KGHSH and LQKENI. Deletions cut 5 bases from V and 2 bases from J, with 15 bases between. The CDR3 runs to 16 residues. The chain's CDR3 is CASSTRTKSNTGELFF. As DNA, the CDR3 is TGTGCCAGCTCAACCCGGACAAAGTCTAACACCGGGGAGCTGTTTTTT.

The chain uses TRBV5-1 and TRBJ2-2, with D uncertain. This CDR3 contains 15 residues. Looked up from germline, CDR1 is SGHRS and CDR2 is YFSETQ. V lost 1 base, J lost 0 bases, and 7 bases lay in between. The CDR3 DNA sequence: TGCGCCAGCAGCTTGTCCCGCCCGAACACCGGGGAGCTGTTTTTT. It encodes CASSLSRPNTGELFF.

This chain connects TRBV18 to TRBJ2-2; perhaps TRBD1 as D (6 bases). V lost 6 bases and J lost 2, with 13 bases in between. The CDR3 spans 15 residues. The germline V gene has CDR1 KGHSH and CDR2 LQKENI. CDR3 bases: TGTGCCAGCTCTCCTGACAGGACAAACACCGGGGAGCTGTTTTTT. This codes for CASSPDRTNTGELFF.

V is TRBV7-9 and J is TRBJ1-2; D remains ambiguous. Trimming cost V 5 bases and J 8 bases, with 9 bases left between them. The CDR3 has 11 residues. Germline V gives CDR1 SEHNR, CDR2 FQNEAQ (reference sequence). The CDR3 DNA sequence: TGTGCCAGCAGCCCGAGGGAGGGCTACACCTTC. Its translation: CASSPREGYTF.

The chain carries TRBV6-5 and TRBJ1-1, with unresolved D. Trimming shortened V by 6 bases and J by 2 bases, and 16 bases separated the two germline ends. The CDR3 consists of 15 residues. Germline loops: CDR1 MNHEY, CDR2 SVGAGI. The CDR3 nucleotides are TGTGCCAGCAGCTCCCCAGGAAGGAGAAACACTGAAGCTTTCTTT. Translating gives CASSSPGRRNTEAFF.

The J gene is TRBJ1-1, the V gene TRBV28; TRBD1 matches 7 bases. CDR3 length equals 13 residues. Trimming took 2 bases from V and 6 from J; bases not matched to a gene: 3. Germline V gives CDR1 MDHEN, CDR2 SYDVKM. The CDR3 DNA reads TGTGCCAGCAGTTTAGCGGGACAGCCTGAAGCTTTCTTT. It yields the protein CASSLAGQPEAFF. Filled out from reference TRBV28 and TRBJ1-1, the complete variable domain reads DVKVTQSSRYLVKRTGEKVFLECVQDMDHENMFWYRQDPGLGLRLIYFSYDVKMKEKGDIPEGYSVSREKKERFSLILESASTNQTSMYLCASSLAGQPEAFFGQGTRLTVV.

This chain uses TRBV4-3 with TRBJ2-3, with D uncertain. The length of the CDR3 is 16 residues. V lost 1 base to trimming and J lost 1 base, with 12 bases between them. CDR1 is LGHNA, CDR2 YSLEER, per germline. In nucleotides, the CDR3 is TGCGCCAGCAGCCAAGGGCCGGGTGGGGGCACAGATACGCAGTATTTT. It encodes CASSQGPGGGTDTQYF.

This clone has just a few counts. V is TRBV7-9 and J is TRBJ1-4; 9 nucleotides line up with TRBD1. V gave up 5 bases and J gave up 8 bases; unmatched junction bases: 6. Per germline, CDR1 SEHNR and CDR2 FQNEAQ (reference sequence). This CDR3 spans 14 amino acids. As DNA, the CDR3 is TGTGCCAGCAGCCCCGGGACAGGGAGCGAAAAACTGTTTTTT. Protein sequence: CASSPGTGSEKLFF.

This clone is a singleton in its sample. The chain combines TRBV18 with TRBJ2-1; D may be TRBD1 (6 bases). Trimming pared 1 base from V and 3 bases from J, leaving 10 bases between. The CDR3 runs 15 residues. Germline CDR1 and CDR2: KGHSH and LQKENI. CDR3 nucleotides: TGTGCCAGCTCACCACGGACGACAGGCTACAATGAGCAGTTCTTC. Encoded protein: CASSPRTTGYNEQFF.

The chain carries TRBV29-1 and TRBJ2-2, with D maybe TRBD1 (6 bases). The CDR3 contains 13 residues. V shed 7 bases and J shed 5 bases, with 14 bases lying between them. Germline V gives CDR1 SQVTM, CDR2 ANQGSEA. The CDR3 DNA is TGCAGCGGGGGGACATTGACAACCGGGGAGCTGTTTTTT. Translation gives CSGGTLTTGELFF.

The rearrangement joins TRBV4-1 to TRBJ2-5; a weak D match, TRBD2 (7 bases). V was shortened by 2 bases and J by 0 bases, with 13 bases between the two germline ends. CDR3 length equals 16 residues. Germline loops: CDR1 MGHRA, CDR2 YSYEKL. CDR3 bases: TGCGCCAGCAGCCAATGGGGAGGGGGGAACCAAGAGACCCAGTACTTC. Translation: CASSQWGGGNQETQYF.

V gene TRBV18 combines with J gene TRBJ2-5; D is uncertain. This CDR3 spans 15 amino acids. The V end lost 1 base, the J end lost 2 bases, and 11 bases lay between the germline ends. Per germline, CDR1 KGHSH and CDR2 LQKENI. The CDR3 is CASSPRGPPQETQYF. The CDR3 DNA reads TGTGCCAGCTCACCACGCGGTCCCCCTCAAGAGACCCAGTACTTC.

About this clone: A read error may account for a junction end that differs from germline. V gene TRBV11-2 combines with J gene TRBJ2-1; no reliable D call. The CDR3 is 12 residues long. Per the germline V gene, CDR1 is SGHAT and CDR2 is FQNNGV. This CDR3 reads CASSLPLPSLVF. The CDR3 DNA sequence: TGTGCCAGCAGCTTACCCCTCCCCTCGTTGGTCTTC. The complete variable domain, with remaining parts taken from reference TRBV11-2 and TRBJ2-1, reads EAGVAQSPRYKIIEKRQSVAFWCNPISGHATLYWYQQILGQGPKLLIQFQNNGVVDDSQLPKDRFSAERLKGVDSTLKIQPAKLEDSAVYLCASSLPLPSLVFGPGTRLTVL.

The CDR3 is CASSYSKSYGYTF. The DNA for the CDR3 is TGTGCCAGCAGTTACTCGAAAAGTTATGGCTACACCTTC. V and J are TRBV6-5 and TRBJ1-2; D gene uncertain. The germline V gene encodes CDR1 MNHEY and CDR2 SVGAGI. The V end was cut by 0 bases, the J end by 5 bases, with 7 bases between. The CDR3 runs 13 residues.

The chain recombines TRBV10-3 with TRBJ1-1; weak D call: TRBD1 (5 bases). The V end lost 1 base, the J end lost 7 bases, and 13 bases lay between the germline ends. The germline V gene has CDR1 ENHRY and CDR2 SYGVKD. The CDR3 consists of 14 residues. The CDR3 reads CAISEFGGRDEAFF. The DNA for the CDR3 is TGTGCCATCAGTGAGTTCGGGGGGAGGGATGAAGCTTTCTTT.

The J gene is TRBJ2-1, the V gene TRBV5-4; 8 nucleotides agree with TRBD2. The trim removed 0 bases at V and 7 bases at J, leaving 6 bases unmatched. Germline V gene sequence: CDR1 SGHNT, CDR2 YYREEE (reference sequence). There are 15 residues in the CDR3. The CDR3 DNA sequence: TGTGCCAGCAGCTTGGGCGGGGGGTTTGAAAATGAGCAGTTCTTC. Residues: CASSLGGGFENEQFF. Based on the CDR3 plus reference TRBV5-4 and TRBJ2-1, the full variable domain is ETGVTQSPTHLIKTRGQQVTLRCSSQSGHNTVSWYQQALGQGPQFIFQYYREEENGRGNFPPRFSGLQFPNYSSELNVNALELDDSALYLCASSLGGGFENEQFFGPGTRLTVL.

CDR3 region: CASSQGTGINYGYTF. The CDR3 DNA reads TGCGCCAGCAGCCAAGGAACCGGGATAAACTATGGCTACACCTTC. The rearrangement uses TRBV4-1 and TRBJ1-2; unclear D gene. Germline CDR1 MGHRA, CDR2 YSYEKL. V gave up 1 base and J gave up 2 bases, with 11 bases separating them. CDR3 size: 15 residues.

This chain connects TRBV14 to TRBJ2-3; 8 bases map to TRBD2. The CDR3 has 15 residues. With V trimmed by 6 bases and J by 6 bases, 11 bases remained unmatched. CDR1 SGHDN and CDR2 FVKESK come from the germline V gene. The CDR3, as DNA: TGTGCCAGCAGTCGGACCGGGACTAGAGGTGATACGCAGTATTTT. Its protein is CASSRTGTRGDTQYF.

V gene TRBV18 combines with J gene TRBJ1-5; the D is unclear. This CDR3 spans 14 amino acids. The germline V gene encodes CDR1 KGHSH and CDR2 LQKENI. V gave up 0 bases and J gave up 5 bases, with 8 bases separating them. The CDR3 loop reads CASSPPSRDQPQHF. In DNA form, the CDR3 reads TGTGCCAGCTCACCACCCTCTCGGGATCAGCCCCAGCATTTT.

The chain uses TRBV25-1 and TRBJ2-4; D is unclear. V lost 3 bases to trimming and J lost 1 base, with 10 bases between them. The CDR3 totals 15 residues. Germline CDR1 reads MGHDK; CDR2 reads SYGVNS. Here the CDR3 reads CASSERNSAKNIQYF. DNA for the CDR3: TGTGCCAGCAGTGAGAGGAATTCGGCCAAAAACATTCAGTACTTC.

The CDR3 spells CASSLHRDRGPLNTEAFF. As DNA, the CDR3 is TGCGCCAGCAGCCTTCACCGGGACAGGGGTCCTCTGAACACTGAAGCTTTCTTT. The J gene is TRBJ1-1, the V gene TRBV5-1; 10 bases fit TRBD1. The V gene end was trimmed by 4 bases and the J gene end by 0 bases; junction bases not matched to a gene: 12. Germline lookup yields CDR1 SGHRS and CDR2 YFSETQ. The CDR3 is 18 residues long.

The chain couples TRBV4-2 to TRBJ2-6; 7 bases map to TRBD1. CDR1 is LGHNA and CDR2 is YNFKEQ in the germline V gene. This CDR3 contains 19 residues. With 3 bases clipped from V and 2 bases from J, the junction kept 13 bases outside the gene matches. The CDR3 DNA reads TGTGCCAGCAGCCATGGGGGACAGCTCCACGGCCCTGGGGCCAACGTCCTGACTTTC. Translated, it gives CASSHGGQLHGPGANVLTF.